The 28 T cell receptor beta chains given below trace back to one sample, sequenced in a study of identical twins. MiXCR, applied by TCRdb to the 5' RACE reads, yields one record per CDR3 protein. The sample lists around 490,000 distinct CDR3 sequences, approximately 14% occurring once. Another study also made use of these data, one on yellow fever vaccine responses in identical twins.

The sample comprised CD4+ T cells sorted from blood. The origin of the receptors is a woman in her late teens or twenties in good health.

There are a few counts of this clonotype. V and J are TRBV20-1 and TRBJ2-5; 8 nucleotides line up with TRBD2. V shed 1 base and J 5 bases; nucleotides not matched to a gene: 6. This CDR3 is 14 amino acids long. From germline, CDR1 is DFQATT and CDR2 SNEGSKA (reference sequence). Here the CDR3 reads CSARAGGKEETQYF. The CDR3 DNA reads TGCAGTGCTAGAGCGGGAGGGAAAGAGGAGACCCAGTACTTC.

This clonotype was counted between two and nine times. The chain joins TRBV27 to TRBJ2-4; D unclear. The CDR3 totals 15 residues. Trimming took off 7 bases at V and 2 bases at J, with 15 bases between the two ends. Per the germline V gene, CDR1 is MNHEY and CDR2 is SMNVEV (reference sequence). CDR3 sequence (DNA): TGTGCCAGCATGCAAGTGCGCGTATCCAAAAACATTCAGTACTTC. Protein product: CASMQVRVSKNIQYF.

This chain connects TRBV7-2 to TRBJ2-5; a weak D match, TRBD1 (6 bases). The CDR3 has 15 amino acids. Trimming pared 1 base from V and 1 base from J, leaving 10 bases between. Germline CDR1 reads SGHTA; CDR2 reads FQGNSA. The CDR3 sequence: CASSLEWTVQETQYF. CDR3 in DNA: TGTGCCAGCAGCTTAGAGTGGACAGTCCAAGAGACCCAGTACTTC.

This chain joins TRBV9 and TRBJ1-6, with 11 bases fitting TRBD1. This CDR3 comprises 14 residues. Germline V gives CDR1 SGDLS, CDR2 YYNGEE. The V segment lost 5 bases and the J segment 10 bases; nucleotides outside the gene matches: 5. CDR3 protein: CASRGQGEQSPLHF. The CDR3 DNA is TGTGCCAGCAGGGGACAGGGGGAGCAATCACCCCTCCACTTT. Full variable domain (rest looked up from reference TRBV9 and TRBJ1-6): DSGVTQTPKHLITATGQRVTLRCSPRSGDLSVYWYQQSLDQGLQFLIQYYNGEERAKGNILERFSAQQFPDLHSELNLSSLELGDSALYFCASRGQGEQSPLHFGNGTRLTVT.

The CDR3 nucleotides read TGTGCCTGGAGTGGGCGCGGGGGTGATTCTGGCTACACCTTC. The encoded protein is CAWSGRGGDSGYTF. The V call is TRBV30, the J call TRBJ1-2; tentative D call: TRBD1 (5 bases). Trimming pared 1 base from V and 7 bases from J, leaving 16 bases between. Germline V gene data show CDR1 as GTSNPN and CDR2 as SVGIG (reference sequence). The length of the CDR3 is 14 residues.

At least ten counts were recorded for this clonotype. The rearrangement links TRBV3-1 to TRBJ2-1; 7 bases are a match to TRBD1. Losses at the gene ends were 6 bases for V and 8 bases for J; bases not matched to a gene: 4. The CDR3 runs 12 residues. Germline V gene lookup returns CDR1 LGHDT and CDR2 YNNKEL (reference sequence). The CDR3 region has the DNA TGTGCCAGCAGTCGCACAGGGGATGAGCAGTTCTTC. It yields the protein CASSRTGDEQFF.

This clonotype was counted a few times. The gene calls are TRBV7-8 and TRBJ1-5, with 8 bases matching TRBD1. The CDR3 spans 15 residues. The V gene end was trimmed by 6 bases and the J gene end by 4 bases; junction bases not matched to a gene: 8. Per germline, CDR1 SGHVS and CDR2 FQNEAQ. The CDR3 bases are TGTGCCAGCAGTCGACGGACAGGGACAAATCAGCCCCAGCATTTT. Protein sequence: CASSRRTGTNQPQHF.

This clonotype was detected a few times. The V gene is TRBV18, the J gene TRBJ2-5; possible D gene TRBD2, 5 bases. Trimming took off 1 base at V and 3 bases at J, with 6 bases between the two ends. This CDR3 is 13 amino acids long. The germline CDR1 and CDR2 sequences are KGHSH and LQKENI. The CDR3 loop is CASSPLREETQYF. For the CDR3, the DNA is TGTGCCAGCTCACCACTGCGGGAAGAGACCCAGTACTTC.

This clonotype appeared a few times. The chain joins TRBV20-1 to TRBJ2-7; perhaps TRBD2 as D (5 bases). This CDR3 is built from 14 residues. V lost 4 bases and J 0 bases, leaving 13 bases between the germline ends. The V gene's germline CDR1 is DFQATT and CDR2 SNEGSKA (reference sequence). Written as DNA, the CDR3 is TGCAGTGCTACGCCTACTAGGGCCTCCTACGAGCAGTACTTC. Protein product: CSATPTRASYEQYF.

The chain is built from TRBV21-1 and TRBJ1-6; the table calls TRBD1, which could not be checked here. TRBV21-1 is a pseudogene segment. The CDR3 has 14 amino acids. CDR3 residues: CASSNPGHNSPLHF. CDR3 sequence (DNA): TGTGCCAGCAGCAATCCGGGTCATAATTCACCCCTCCACTTT.

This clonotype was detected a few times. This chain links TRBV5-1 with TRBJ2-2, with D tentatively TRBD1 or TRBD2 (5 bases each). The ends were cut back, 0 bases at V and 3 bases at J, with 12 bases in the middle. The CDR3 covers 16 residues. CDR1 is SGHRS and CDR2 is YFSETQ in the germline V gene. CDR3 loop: CASSLVPQGDTGELFF. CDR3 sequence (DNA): TGCGCCAGCAGCTTGGTTCCCCAGGGAGACACCGGGGAGCTGTTTTTT.

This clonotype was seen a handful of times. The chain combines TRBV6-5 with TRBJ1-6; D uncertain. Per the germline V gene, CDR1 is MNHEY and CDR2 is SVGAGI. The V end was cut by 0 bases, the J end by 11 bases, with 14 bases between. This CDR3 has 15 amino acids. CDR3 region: CASSYSSGSETPLHF. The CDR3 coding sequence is TGTGCCAGCAGTTACTCATCCGGGTCGGAGACACCCCTCCACTTT.

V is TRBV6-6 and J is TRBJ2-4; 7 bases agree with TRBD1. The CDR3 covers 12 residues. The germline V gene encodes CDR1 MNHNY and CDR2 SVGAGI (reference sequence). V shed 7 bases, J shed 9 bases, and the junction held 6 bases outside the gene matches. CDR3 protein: CASTRDSPIQYF. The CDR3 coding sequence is TGTGCCAGCACCAGGGACAGCCCCATTCAGTACTTC.

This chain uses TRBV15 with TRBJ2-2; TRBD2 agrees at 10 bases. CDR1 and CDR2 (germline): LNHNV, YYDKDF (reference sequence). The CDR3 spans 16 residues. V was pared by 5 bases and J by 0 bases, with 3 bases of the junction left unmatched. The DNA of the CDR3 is TGTGCCACCAGCGATGGACTAGCGGCGAACACCGGGGAGCTGTTTTTT. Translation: CATSDGLAANTGELFF.

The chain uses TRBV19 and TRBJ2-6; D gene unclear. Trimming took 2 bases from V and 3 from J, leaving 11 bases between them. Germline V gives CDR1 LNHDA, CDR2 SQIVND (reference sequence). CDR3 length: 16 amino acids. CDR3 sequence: CASSIRVGGGANVLTF. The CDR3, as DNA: TGTGCCAGTAGTATAAGGGTCGGTGGTGGGGCCAACGTCCTGACTTTC. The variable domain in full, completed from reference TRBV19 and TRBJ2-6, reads DGGITQSPKYLFRKEGQNVTLSCEQNLNHDAMYWYRQDPGQGLRLIYYSQIVNDFQKGDIAEGYSVSREKKESFPLTVTSAQKNPTAFYLCASSIRVGGGANVLTFGAGSRLTVL.

CDR3 coding DNA: TGTGCCAGCAGTTTGGCCAGGGGGCGCACCGGGGAGCTGTTTTTT. Translating gives CASSLARGRTGELFF. The rearrangement links TRBV12-3 or TRBV12-4 to TRBJ2-2, with 8 bases aligning to TRBD1. This CDR3 has 15 amino acids. Germline trimming cut 3 bases from V and 4 bases from J; bases unmatched to any gene: 4.

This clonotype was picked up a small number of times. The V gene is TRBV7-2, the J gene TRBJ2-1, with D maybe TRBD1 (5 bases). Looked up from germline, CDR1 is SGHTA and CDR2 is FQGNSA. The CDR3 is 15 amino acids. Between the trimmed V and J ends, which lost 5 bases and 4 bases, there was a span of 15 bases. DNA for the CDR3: TGTGCCAGCAGCCAACGTAGACAGAGTTACAATGAGCAGTTCTTC. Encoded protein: CASSQRRQSYNEQFF.

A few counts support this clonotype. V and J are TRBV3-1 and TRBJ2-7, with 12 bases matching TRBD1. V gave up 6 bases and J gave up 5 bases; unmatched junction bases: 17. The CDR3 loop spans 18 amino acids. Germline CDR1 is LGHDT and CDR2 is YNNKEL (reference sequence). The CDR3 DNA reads TGTGCCAGCAGACGGGGACAGGGGGCTTCTCCCTTTCGCGACGAGCAGTACTTC. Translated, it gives CASRRGQGASPFRDEQYF.

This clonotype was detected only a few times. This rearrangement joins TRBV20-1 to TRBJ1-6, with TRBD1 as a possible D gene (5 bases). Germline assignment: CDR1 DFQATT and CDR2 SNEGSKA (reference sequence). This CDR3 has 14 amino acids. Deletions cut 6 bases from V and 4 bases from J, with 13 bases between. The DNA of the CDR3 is TGCAGTGCGCGACGGGGCGTTTATAATTCACCCCTCCACTTT. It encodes CSARRGVYNSPLHF.

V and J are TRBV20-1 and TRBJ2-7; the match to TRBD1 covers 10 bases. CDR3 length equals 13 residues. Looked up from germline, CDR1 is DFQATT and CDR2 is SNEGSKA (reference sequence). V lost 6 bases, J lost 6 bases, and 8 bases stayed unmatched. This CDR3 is CSASGTGEGEQYF. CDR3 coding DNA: TGCAGTGCAAGTGGGACAGGGGAAGGCGAGCAGTACTTC.

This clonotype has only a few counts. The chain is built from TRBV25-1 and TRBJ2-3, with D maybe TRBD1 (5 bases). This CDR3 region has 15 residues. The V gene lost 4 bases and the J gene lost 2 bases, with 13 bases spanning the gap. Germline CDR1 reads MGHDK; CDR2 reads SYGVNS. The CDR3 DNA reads TGTGCCAGCAGTGGGACACGCGATGACACAGATACGCAGTATTTT. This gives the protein CASSGTRDDTDTQYF.

CDR3 bases: TGTGCCAGCAGCTCAAGAACCAGGGTATCGGCCGGGGAGCTGTTTTTT. Translating it yields CASSSRTRVSAGELFF. The chain uses TRBV7-2 and TRBJ2-2; D is possibly TRBD1 (5 bases). Germline loops: CDR1 SGHTA, CDR2 FQGNSA. The CDR3 length is 16 residues. The V gene lost 4 bases and the J gene lost 6 bases, with 18 bases spanning the gap.

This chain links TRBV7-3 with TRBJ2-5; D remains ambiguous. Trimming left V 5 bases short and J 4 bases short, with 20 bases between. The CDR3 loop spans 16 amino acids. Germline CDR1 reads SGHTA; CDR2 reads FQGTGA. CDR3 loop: CASSHKTTRYGETQYF. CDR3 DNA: TGTGCCAGCAGCCACAAGACGACACGCTACGGAGAGACCCAGTACTTC.

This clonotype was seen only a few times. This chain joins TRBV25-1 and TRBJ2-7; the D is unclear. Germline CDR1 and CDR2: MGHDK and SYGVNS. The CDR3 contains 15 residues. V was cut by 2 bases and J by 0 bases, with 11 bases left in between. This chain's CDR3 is CASSEKYGHSYEQYF. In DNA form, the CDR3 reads TGTGCCAGCAGTGAAAAGTACGGGCACTCCTACGAGCAGTACTTC.

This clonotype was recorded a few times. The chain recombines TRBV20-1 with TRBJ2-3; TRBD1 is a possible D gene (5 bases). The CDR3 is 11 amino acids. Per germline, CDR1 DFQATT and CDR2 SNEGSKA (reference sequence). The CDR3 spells CRITGTDTQYF. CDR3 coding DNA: TGCAGGATCACAGGAACAGATACGCAGTATTTT.

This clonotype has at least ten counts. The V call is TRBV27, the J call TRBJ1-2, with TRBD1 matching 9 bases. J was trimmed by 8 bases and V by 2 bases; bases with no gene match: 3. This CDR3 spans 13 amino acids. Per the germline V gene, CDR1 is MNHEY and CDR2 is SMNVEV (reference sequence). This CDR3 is CASSLGQGIGYTF. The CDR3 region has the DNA TGTGCCAGCAGTTTAGGACAGGGGATAGGCTACACCTTC.

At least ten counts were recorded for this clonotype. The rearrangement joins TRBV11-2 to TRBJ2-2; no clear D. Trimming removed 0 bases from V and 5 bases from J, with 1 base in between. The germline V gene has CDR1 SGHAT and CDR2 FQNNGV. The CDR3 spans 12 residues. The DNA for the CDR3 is TGTGCCAGCAGCTTAGAAACCGGGGAGCTGTTTTTT. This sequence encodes CASSLETGELFF.

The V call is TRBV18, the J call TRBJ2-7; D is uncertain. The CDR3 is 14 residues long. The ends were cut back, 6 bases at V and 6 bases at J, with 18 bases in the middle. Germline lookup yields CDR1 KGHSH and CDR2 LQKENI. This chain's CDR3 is CASSSSRPSGEQYF. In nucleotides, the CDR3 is TGTGCCAGCTCTTCATCCAGACCCTCGGGCGAGCAGTACTTC.